The sequence of this TCR beta chain was determined in a study of T cells in localized non-small cell lung cancer. Study results and caveats: In adjacent lung, a median roughly 57 of the top 100 tumor clones were found.

Profiled with immunoSEQ multiplex PCR; TCRdb holds only in-frame clones, not every one. In the table there are more than 4,000 clones, 35% to 45% of which are singletons. Note on this clone: Its antigen is still unknown.

The CDR3 spans 13 residues. V dropped 6 bases and J dropped 6; count of bases not matched to a gene: 5. Germline loops: CDR1 MNHGY, CDR2 SAAAGT. This clonotype was obtained from a woman aged 35 to 69 with stage I lung adenocarcinoma. Sequenced here: lung tumor tissue, sampled before any cancer treatment. This chain links TRBV6-8 with TRBJ2-1; 7 positions match TRBD2. The CDR3 sequence: CASSLGEGNEQFF. The CDR3 nucleotides are TGTGCCAGCAGCCTCGGGGAGGGCAATGAGCAGTTCTTC.